This is a list of T cell receptor beta chains from one sample in a study of cytomegalovirus exposure and HLA in healthy donors. The assay was immunoSEQ multiplex PCR, and TCRdb's table has in-frame clones only and misses some. The table has approximately 71,000 clones, about 78% seen once. The sequencing input was PBMCs. Receptors were obtained from a woman aged 40 to 50 in good health and CMV-seropositive. CDR3s include the opening cysteine and the closing phenylalanine or tryptophan. The D gene is left open where the match is weak. Clone size is not always given. Where it is, it says once, few, many or a class for expanded clones.

TRBJ1-3 NA NA TRBV5-6 CASSWDTSGNTIYF TGTGCCAGCAGCTGGGACACCTCTGGAAACACCATATATTTT
TRBJ2-3 TRBD2 NA TRBV5-1 CASSNKRSGGNTDTQYF TGCGCCAGCAGTAATAAGAGGAGCGGGGGGAACACAGATACGCAGTATTTT
TRBJ2-7 TRBD1 NA TRBV29-1 CSVGGTGGTYEQYF TGCAGCGTTGGTGGGACAGGGGGCACGTACGAGCAGTACTTC
TRBJ2-7 TRBD1 NA TRBV7-2 CASSLGSGGPYEQYF TGTGCCAGCAGCTTAGGGTCAGGGGGCCCCTACGAGCAGTACTTC
TRBJ2-3 NA few TRBV6-4 CASSAGGGTDTQYF TGTGCCAGCAGTGCCGGCGGGGGCACAGATACGCAGTATTTT
TRBJ1-2 NA NA TRBV14 CASSQDRGSYGYTF TGTGCCAGCAGCCAAGATCGGGGAAGCTATGGCTACACCTTC
TRBJ1-2 NA few TRBV5-4 CARSLSDKRQYGYTF TGTGCCAGAAGCTTGTCGGACAAAAGGCAGTATGGCTACACCTTC
TRBJ1-1 TRBD1 NA TRBV5-1 CASSLARQGDTEAFF TGCGCCAGCAGCTTGGCCAGACAGGGTGACACTGAAGCTTTCTTT
TRBJ1-6 NA NA TRBV7-3 CASSTHRLSPLHF TGTGCCAGCAGCACTCACAGGCTTTCACCCCTCCACTTT
TRBJ2-1 NA NA TRBV6-5 CASSYSWRAGGDEQFF TGTGCCAGCAGTTACTCATGGCGGGCCGGTGGGGATGAGCAGTTCTTC
TRBJ2-5 NA NA TRBV7-8 CASSYDPQGQTQYF TGTGCCAGCAGCTATGACCCCCAGGGCCAGACCCAGTACTTC
TRBJ2-1 NA NA TRBV4-1 CASSQAQGWDEQFF TGCGCCAGCAGCCAAGCCCAGGGCTGGGATGAGCAGTTCTTC
TRBJ1-1 TRBD1 NA TRBV11-3 CASQRTGTGKTEAFF TGTGCCAGCCAGAGGACCGGGACAGGGAAGACTGAAGCTTTCTTT
TRBJ2-7 TRBD1 NA TRBV5-4 CASSRSTGGSYEQYF TGTGCCAGCAGCAGATCGACAGGGGGCTCTTACGAGCAGTACTTC
TRBJ2-5 TRBD2 NA TRBV9 CASGEGTSGQETQYF TGTGCCAGCGGGGAGGGGACTAGCGGACAAGAGACCCAGTACTTC
TRBJ1-1 NA NA TRBV7-8 CASSLALTEAFF TGTGCCAGCAGCTTAGCTCTCACTGAAGCTTTCTTT
TRBJ2-3 TRBD2 NA TRBV11-2 CASRSAGGPDTQYF TGTGCCAGCAGGTCCGCGGGGGGGCCAGATACGCAGTATTTT
TRBJ1-2 NA NA TRBV4-1 CASNNREANYGYTF TGCGCCAGCAACAACAGGGAAGCTAACTATGGCTACACCTTC
TRBJ2-1 TRBD2 NA TRBV6-6 CASSYSAGDDEQFF TGTGCCAGCAGTTACTCGGCGGGGGACGATGAGCAGTTCTTC
TRBJ2-3 NA NA TRBV25-1 CGSQGHKGRSPTDTQYF TGTGGCTCCCAAGGCCACAAGGGGCGATCCCCCACAGATACGCAGTATTTT
TRBJ2-7 TRBD2 NA TRBV10-2 CASSRTSEAKEQYF TGCGCCAGCAGCCGGACTAGCGAGGCTAAAGAGCAGTACTTC
TRBJ2-2 NA few TRBV7-9 CASSHGGSSLPTGELFF TGTGCCAGCAGCCATGGCGGTAGTAGTCTACCCACCGGGGAGCTGTTTTTT
TRBJ1-1 NA NA TRBV5-5 CASTQGRANTEAFF TGTGCCAGCACCCAGGGTCGGGCGAACACTGAAGCTTTCTTT
TRBJ1-6 NA few TRBV19 CASSMSTRHNSPLHF TGTGCCAGTAGTATGTCGACACGTCATAATTCACCCCTCCACTTT
TRBJ2-7 TRBD1 NA TRBV2 CASRMDRGREQYF TGTGCCAGCAGGATGGACAGGGGGCGCGAGCAGTACTTC
TRBJ2-7 TRBD1 few TRBV6-1 CASSSPGQGRYEQYF TGTGCCAGCAGTTCGCCGGGACAGGGTCGCTACGAGCAGTACTTC
TRBJ2-3 TRBD2 NA TRBV29-1 CSVPRLAGHTDTQYF TGCAGCGTTCCCAGACTAGCGGGGCACACAGATACGCAGTATTTT
TRBJ1-1 NA NA TRBV7-3 CASSLRGQNTEAFF TGTGCCAGCAGCTTAAGGGGACAAAACACTGAAGCTTTCTTT
TRBJ1-4 NA few TRBV2 CATRQDFPNEKLFF TGTGCCACCCGACAGGACTTTCCTAATGAAAAACTGTTTTTT
TRBJ1-2 NA NA TRBV7-9 CASSRDRSYGYTF TGTGCCAGCAGCCGAGACAGGTCCTATGGCTACACCTTC
TRBJ1-2 TRBD1 NA TRBV5-1 CASSLDTTGGNYGYTF TGCGCCAGCAGCTTGGATACGACAGGGGGCAACTATGGCTACACCTTC
TRBJ2-1 TRBD2 NA TRBV6-5 CASSRTSGDNEQFF TGTGCCAGCAGTAGAACTAGCGGGGACAATGAGCAGTTCTTC
TRBJ1-5 NA NA TRBV6-5 CASSPRQADQPQHF TGTGCCAGCAGCCCTAGACAGGCCGATCAGCCCCAGCATTTT
TRBJ1-5 TRBD1 NA TRBV6-1 CASRLQGSQPQHF TGTGCCAGCAGATTACAGGGGAGTCAGCCCCAGCATTTT
TRBJ2-7 TRBD2 once TRBV15 CATRGGNYEQYF TGTGCCACCCGGGGGGGGAACTACGAGCAGTACTTC
TRBJ2-5 NA NA TRBV5-1 CASSLEGEETQYF TGCGCCAGCAGCTTGGAAGGGGAAGAGACCCAGTACTTC
TRBJ2-7 NA few TRBV6-1 CASSVRLDAYEQYF TGTGCCAGCAGTGTAAGACTAGATGCCTACGAGCAGTACTTC
TRBJ2-5 TRBD2 NA TRBV11-2 CASRPYGTRGVQTQYF TGTGCCAGCCGACCCTATGGGACTAGAGGGGTTCAGACCCAGTACTTC
TRBJ2-7 NA NA TRBV6-5 CASGGGGLIGEQYF TGTGCCAGCGGGGGAGGCGGGCTTATAGGCGAGCAGTACTTC
TRBJ2-4 NA NA TRBV4-1 CASSRIFREGDIQYF TGCGCCAGCTCCCGTATTTTCAGGGAAGGTGACATTCAGTACTTC
TRBJ2-3 TRBD2 NA TRBV4-2 CASSQEGSGVADTQYF TGTGCCAGCAGCCAAGAAGGTAGCGGGGTGGCAGATACGCAGTATTTT
TRBJ2-1 TRBD2 once TRBV7-3 CASSSGLDNEQFF TGTGCCAGCAGCTCGGGACTAGACAATGAGCAGTTCTTC
TRBJ2-5 TRBD2 NA TRBV9 CASSVDPSGAAYF TGTGCCAGCAGCGTAGATCCTAGCGGGGCGGCTTACTTC
TRBJ2-7 NA NA TRBV19 CASSKTKSYEQYF TGTGCCAGTAGTAAGACAAAATCCTACGAGCAGTACTTC
TRBJ1-1 TRBD1 NA TRBV19 CASSSPQGVPTEAFF TGTGCCAGTAGTTCCCCACAGGGGGTACCCACTGAAGCTTTCTTT
TRBJ2-7 NA NA TRBV29-1 CSVRLSPYEQYF TGCAGCGTCCGACTGAGCCCCTACGAGCAGTACTTC
TRBJ1-6 TRBD1 NA TRBV9 CASSPTPGQRNSPLHF TGTGCCAGCAGCCCCACTCCGGGACAGAGGAATTCACCCCTCCACTTT
TRBJ1-1 NA NA TRBV5-1 CASSQGQPNTEAFF TGCGCCAGCAGCCAAGGACAACCGAACACTGAAGCTTTCTTT
TRBJ2-3 NA NA TRBV7-2 CASSLEAGPSTDTQYF TGTGCCAGCAGCTTAGAAGCGGGCCCCAGCACAGATACGCAGTATTTT
TRBJ2-1 TRBD1 NA TRBV27 CASSPIDFGTGDLGKQQFF TGTGCCAGCAGCCCAATAGATTTCGGGACAGGGGATCTGGGCAAGCAGCAGTTCTTC
TRBJ1-6 TRBD1 NA TRBV18 CASSRDREALHF TGTGCCAGCTCCCGCGACAGGGAGGCCCTCCACTTT
TRBJ1-1 TRBD1 few TRBV5-4 CASSSGLRGPVNTEAFF TGTGCCAGCAGCTCGGGGCTCAGGGGGCCGGTGAACACTGAAGCTTTCTTT
TRBJ1-1 TRBD1 once TRBV9 CASSVSPWTGNKAFF TGTGCCAGCAGCGTGTCCCCATGGACAGGGAATAAAGCTTTCTTT